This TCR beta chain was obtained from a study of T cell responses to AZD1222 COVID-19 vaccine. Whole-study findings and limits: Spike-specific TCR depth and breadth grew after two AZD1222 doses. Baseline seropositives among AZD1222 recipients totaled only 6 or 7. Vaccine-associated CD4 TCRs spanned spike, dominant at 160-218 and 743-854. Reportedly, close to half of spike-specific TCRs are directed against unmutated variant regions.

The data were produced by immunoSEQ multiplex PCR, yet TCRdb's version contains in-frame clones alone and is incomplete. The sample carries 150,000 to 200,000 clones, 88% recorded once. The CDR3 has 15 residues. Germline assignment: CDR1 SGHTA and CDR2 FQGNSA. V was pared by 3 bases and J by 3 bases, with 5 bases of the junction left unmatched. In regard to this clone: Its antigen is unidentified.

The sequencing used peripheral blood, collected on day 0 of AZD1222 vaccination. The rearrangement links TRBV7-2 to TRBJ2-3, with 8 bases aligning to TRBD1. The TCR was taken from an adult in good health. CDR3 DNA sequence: TGTGCCAGCAGCTTCGAAGGACAGGGAACAGATACGCAGTATTTT. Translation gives CASSFEGQGTDTQYF. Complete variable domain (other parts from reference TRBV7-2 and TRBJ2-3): GAGVSQSPSNKVTEKGKDVELRCDPISGHTALYWYRQSLGQGLEFLIYFQGNSAPDKSGLPSDRFSAERTGGSVSTLTIQRTQQEDSAVYLCASSFEGQGTDTQYFGPGTRLTVL.